The T cell receptor (beta chain) described here comes from a study of T-cell memory formation after mild COVID-19. This clonotype was counted many times. The antigen is undetermined. At one end the junction does not follow the germline gene, possibly because of a read error. TCRdb re-called the 5' RACE reads through MiXCR, storing one row per CDR3 protein. This sample has under 650,000 distinct CDR3 sequences, with 18% found just once. Germline values: CDR1 SGHRS, CDR2 YFSETQ. CDR3 length: 12 amino acids. Study-level findings and limits: Contracting clones from day 15 to 85 showed balanced CD4/CD8; later expanders favored CD4+.

The chain combines TRBV5-1 with TRBJ2-7; TRBD1 matches 7 bases. The sequenced sample consisted of PBMCs or a T cell subset sorted from them (not recorded which). This clonotype originated in an adult woman who had mild COVID-19 (a few samples of this study predate the infection). Cell type and time point are not known. This chain's CDR3 is CASSSTGDEQYF. The DNA for the CDR3 is TGTGCCAGCAGCTCAACAGGGGACGAGCAGTACTTC.